This T cell receptor beta chain was obtained from a study of cytomegalovirus exposure and HLA in healthy donors. Notes on the study in general: The investigators catalogued some 160 TCR beta chains as cytomegalovirus-associated. Reported performance of the classifier showed diagnosis of cytomegalovirus status with high specificity and sensitivity. In vitro work confirmed that three CMV-associated chains recognize CMV antigens.

As concerns this clone: Its antigen is still unknown.

The assay was immunoSEQ multiplex PCR, and TCRdb's table has in-frame clones only and misses some. This sample carries 71,000 or so clones, 94% of them seen once, and the ten largest clones take about 1.5%. The CDR3 has 14 amino acids. Germline loops: CDR1 SGHNT, CDR2 YYREEE (reference sequence). V was clipped by 4 bases and J by 9 bases, with 17 bases between them. The rearrangement joins TRBV5-4 to TRBJ2-1; D is unresolved. Sequenced material: PBMCs. The clonotype originates from a man younger than 30 in good health and CMV-seropositive. Here the CDR3 reads CASSLSGSFSEQFF. DNA for the CDR3: TGTGCCAGCAGCCTAAGTGGTAGCTTCAGTGAGCAGTTCTTC. Looking up the rest from reference TRBV5-4 and TRBJ2-1 gives the full variable domain: ETGVTQSPTHLIKTRGQQVTLRCSSQSGHNTVSWYQQALGQGPQFIFQYYREEENGRGNFPPRFSGLQFPNYSSELNVNALELDDSALYLCASSLSGSFSEQFFGPGTRLTVL.